Shown below are 11 T cell receptor beta chains from a single sample sequenced in a study of cytomegalovirus exposure and HLA in healthy donors. PCR amplification relied on 60 Vbeta primers (plus 13 Jbeta primers). Repertoires were generated with immunoSEQ multiplex PCR, while TCRdb's copy carries only in-frame clones and drops some. The sample has 150,000 to 200,000 clones, roughly four fifths seen once. The sequencing input was PBMCs. These receptors all stem from a woman under 30 in good health and CMV-seropositive.

The chain links TRBV4-1 to TRBJ1-4, with 8 bases identical to TRBD1. Unmatched junction bases numbered 6, after V lost 3 bases and J lost 0 bases. The CDR3 loop spans 17 amino acids. The germline V gene has CDR1 MGHRA and CDR2 YSYEKL. CDR3 in DNA: TGCGCCAGCAGCCACTTGACAGGGGTCGCAACTAATGAAAAACTGTTTTTT. Its translation: CASSHLTGVATNEKLFF.

The J gene is TRBJ1-4, the V gene TRBV11-3, with D perhaps TRBD1 (6 bases). V gave up 5 bases and J gave up 7 bases, with 17 bases separating them. The CDR3 runs 15 residues. Germline lookup yields CDR1 SGHNT and CDR2 YENEEA. CDR3 coding DNA: TGTGCCAGCAGCACGATTCAGGGGTGGAGTGAAAAACTGTTTTTT. Its protein is CASSTIQGWSEKLFF.

CDR3 residues: CASSLMNYAGIVDIGSPLHF. In DNA form, the CDR3 reads TGTGCCAGCAGTTTAATGAATTATGCAGGCATCGTGGATATCGGTTCACCCCTCCACTTT. J is TRBJ1-6 and V is TRBV28; D unclear. CDR3 size: 20 residues. V lost 2 bases and J lost 9, with 29 bases in between. CDR1 is MDHEN, CDR2 SYDVKM, per germline.

The chain is built from TRBV27 and TRBJ1-6; D call uncertain. The V gene lost 5 bases and the J gene lost 7 bases, with 12 bases spanning the gap. Per the germline V gene, CDR1 is MNHEY and CDR2 is SMNVEV (reference sequence). The CDR3 covers 14 residues. This chain's CDR3 is CASSIALQNSPLHF. CDR3 sequence (DNA): TGTGCCAGCAGTATCGCTCTACAGAATTCACCCCTCCACTTT.

V usage is TRBV28 and J usage is TRBJ2-7, with no clear D. This CDR3 contains 14 residues. The germline V gene encodes CDR1 MDHEN and CDR2 SYDVKM. V shed 5 bases and J shed 0 bases, with 11 bases lying between them. CDR3 region: CASSPPASSYEQYF. The CDR3 DNA is TGTGCCAGCAGTCCCCCAGCGAGCTCCTACGAGCAGTACTTC.

The chain joins TRBV7-2 to TRBJ2-3; 9 bases are shared with TRBD2. The CDR3 is 15 residues long. Germline V lookup: CDR1 SGHTA, CDR2 FQGNSA. The V gene end was trimmed by 3 bases and the J gene end by 2 bases; junction bases not matched to a gene: 3. The CDR3 region is CASSLRGGITDTQYF. The CDR3, as DNA: TGTGCCAGCAGCTTGCGGGGGGGAATCACAGATACGCAGTATTTT.

The chain uses TRBV30 and TRBJ1-2, with TRBD1 matching 8 bases. Trimming at V came to 1 base and at J to 4 bases, leaving 2 bases not matched to a gene. Germline V gene sequence: CDR1 GTSNPN, CDR2 SVGIG (reference sequence). This CDR3 has 13 amino acids. In DNA, the CDR3 is TGTGCCTGGAGTGGACAGGGGAGCTATGGCTACACCTTC. Translation gives CAWSGQGSYGYTF.

The chain employs TRBV7-9 and TRBJ2-7; 7 bases fit TRBD1. Germline CDR1 is SEHNR and CDR2 is FQNEAQ (reference sequence). This CDR3 is 15 amino acids long. Trimming removed 4 bases from V and 0 bases from J; junction bases left unmatched: 6. The DNA for the CDR3 is TGTGCCAGCAGCTCAAGGACAGGCCTCTCCTACGAGCAGTACTTC. Residues: CASSSRTGLSYEQYF.

The chain recombines TRBV7-9 with TRBJ1-2; D is undetermined. Germline-derived CDR1 and CDR2 are SEHNR and FQNEAQ (reference sequence). Between the trimmed V and J ends, which lost 8 bases and 7 bases, there was a span of 14 bases. The CDR3 sequence is 12 residues long. CDR3 nucleotide sequence: TGTGCCAGCCTATCTAGTTGGGTTGGCTACACCTTC. This translates into CASLSSWVGYTF.

The V call is TRBV6-6, the J call TRBJ1-3, with TRBD1 as a possible D gene (6 bases). CDR3 length: 15 amino acids. Germline V gene data show CDR1 as MNHNY and CDR2 as SVGAGI (reference sequence). Between the trimmed V and J ends, which lost 4 bases and 0 bases, there was a span of 10 bases. The CDR3 sequence: CASSFNRDSGNTIYF. The CDR3, as DNA: TGTGCCAGCAGTTTCAACAGGGACTCTGGAAACACCATATATTTT.

This chain uses TRBV4-2 with TRBJ1-2; possibly TRBD1 for D (6 bases). This CDR3 is 13 amino acids long. Per germline, CDR1 LGHNA and CDR2 YNFKEQ. V shed 2 bases and J shed 6 bases, with 10 bases lying between them. The CDR3 bases are TGTGCCAGCAGCCAACCGCCAGGGGATGGCTACACCTTC. Translation gives CASSQPPGDGYTF.